This T cell receptor beta chain is drawn from a study of blood T cell repertoires in COVID-19. In its sample, this clone was seen a few times. Methods used by the authors: By means of reference gene primer amplification, nucleated cell counts were estimated. The repertoire was sequenced with immunoSEQ multiplex PCR; TCRdb's copy has only in-frame clones and lacks some. The V and J calls and clone size were taken over from that table, and D and trimming were inferred from the DNA. Of 200,000 or so clones listed, around three quarters are singletons. V lost 3 bases to trimming and J lost 2 bases, with 10 bases between them. Per germline, CDR1 MNHEY and CDR2 SMNVEV (reference sequence). The CDR3 totals 14 residues.

The source of this sequence is a man aged 55 to 70 with active or convalescent COVID-19. The sample consisted of peripheral blood. The chain carries TRBV27 and TRBJ1-1; TRBD1 is a possible D gene (5 bases). CDR3 residues: CASSLNRYNTEAFF. CDR3 bases: TGTGCCAGCAGTTTGAACAGGTATAACACTGAAGCTTTCTTT.